The source of this TCR beta chain is a study of cytomegalovirus exposure and HLA in healthy donors. At the time of sampling, donors were nominally healthy, though unrecorded immune exposures were likely. The V and J ends lost 1 base and 5 bases, in that order; junction bases with no gene match: 11. The CDR3 totals 18 residues. Germline V gene lookup returns CDR1 SGHDT and CDR2 YYEEEE. This PCR relied on a set of 60 Vbeta primers and 13 Jbeta primers. Assay: immunoSEQ multiplex PCR; the TCRdb copy retains only in-frame clones and omits some. The sample has about 140,000 clones, roughly 80% seen once. The TCR originated in a female donor in good health and CMV-seronegative. The J gene is TRBJ1-5, the V gene TRBV5-6, with 11 bases aligning to TRBD1. The sample comprised PBMCs. CDR3 sequence (DNA): TGTGCCAGCAGCTTGCTCTGGACAGGGGGCTCGCGCGATCAGCCCCAGCATTTT. Residues: CASSLLWTGGSRDQPQHF.